The 9 T cell receptor beta chains below were found in one sample sequenced in a study of cytomegalovirus exposure and HLA in healthy donors. The PCR employed 60 Vbeta primers together with 13 Jbeta primers. Using immunoSEQ multiplex PCR, the repertoire was profiled, and TCRdb retains in-frame clones only, with some absent. The repertoire has 45,000 to 60,000 clones, around three quarters of them found once; the top ten carry around 8%. The sequenced sample consisted of PBMCs. These receptors were taken from a man aged 30 to 45 in good health and CMV-seropositive.

This clone was counted between two and nine times. This chain connects TRBV4-1 to TRBJ1-4; TRBD1 might be the D (5 bases). V gave up 3 bases and J gave up 7 bases, with 21 bases separating them. Looked up from germline, CDR1 is MGHRA and CDR2 is YSYEKL. This CDR3 comprises 17 residues. For the CDR3, the DNA is TGCGCCAGCAGCCAGGCAAAAAAGGACAAAGGTGGTGAAAAACTGTTTTTT. This encodes CASSQAKKDKGGEKLFF.

The rearrangement links TRBV19 to TRBJ1-1, with D possibly being TRBD1 (5 bases). The germline V and J ends were trimmed by 5 bases and 2 bases, with 9 bases remaining between them. This CDR3 comprises 13 residues. Per the germline V gene, CDR1 is LNHDA and CDR2 is SQIVND (reference sequence). In DNA, the CDR3 is TGTGCCAGTAGTCCGACAGAAAACACTGAAGCTTTCTTT. The encoded protein is CASSPTENTEAFF. The variable domain in full, with the rest retrieved from reference TRBV19 and TRBJ1-1, is DGGITQSPKYLFRKEGQNVTLSCEQNLNHDAMYWYRQDPGQGLRLIYYSQIVNDFQKGDIAEGYSVSREKKESFPLTVTSAQKNPTAFYLCASSPTENTEAFFGQGTRLTVV.

This sequence joins TRBV30 and TRBJ1-4, with D unclear. With 3 bases removed from V and 4 bases from J, the gap between germline ends came to 6 bases. Germline CDR1 reads GTSNPN; CDR2 reads SVGIG (reference sequence). The CDR3 covers 12 residues. The chain's CDR3 is CAWSGDNEKLFF. CDR3 bases: TGTGCCTGGAGCGGGGATAATGAAAAACTGTTTTTT.

V and J are TRBV29-1 and TRBJ1-1; no firm D call. CDR3 length equals 16 residues. V was cut by 7 bases and J by 3 bases, with 24 bases left in between. Germline V gene data show CDR1 as SQVTM and CDR2 as ANQGSEA. The chain's CDR3 is CSGATGNVRTYTEAFF. The DNA for the CDR3 is TGCAGCGGTGCTACGGGAAACGTTAGGACGTACACTGAAGCTTTCTTT.

The CDR3 protein is CASSRTGNYEQYF. In nucleotides, the CDR3 is TGTGCCAGTAGCCGGACAGGTAACTACGAGCAGTACTTC. The rearrangement uses TRBV19 and TRBJ2-7, with 7 bases aligning to TRBD1. This CDR3 spans 13 amino acids. Germline V CDR1 and CDR2: LNHDA, SQIVND (reference sequence). Losses at the gene ends were 6 bases for V and 3 bases for J; bases not matched to a gene: 5.

V usage is TRBV14 and J usage is TRBJ2-3; D not certain. The CDR3 contains 11 residues. Germline V gene sequence: CDR1 SGHDN, CDR2 FVKESK. The germline V and J ends were trimmed by 0 bases and 9 bases, with 4 bases remaining between them. The DNA for the CDR3 is TGTGCCAGCAGCCAAGAGAGAACGCAGTATTTT. As protein: CASSQERTQYF.

This chain links TRBV6-5 with TRBJ2-7; 14 bases fit TRBD2. The V gene's germline CDR1 is MNHEY and CDR2 SVGAGI. With V trimmed by 5 bases and J by 5 bases, 5 bases remained unmatched. The CDR3 is made up of 15 amino acids. The CDR3 DNA reads as TGTGCCAGCAGTCCCTGGACTAGCGGGGGGAACGAGCAGTACTTC. This sequence encodes CASSPWTSGGNEQYF.

CDR3 sequence (DNA): TGTGCCAGCAGCGTAGCTACCGGGGAATACACAGATACGCAGTATTTT. The encoded protein is CASSVATGEYTDTQYF. The chain couples TRBV9 to TRBJ2-3; TRBD2 is a possible D gene (5 bases). Trimming cost V 0 bases and J 2 bases, with 13 bases left between them. Germline V CDR1 and CDR2: SGDLS, YYNGEE. The CDR3 loop spans 16 amino acids.

This clone has a handful of counts. The chain employs TRBV9 and TRBJ1-6; a possible D gene is TRBD1 (5 bases). Germline CDR1 reads SGDLS; CDR2 reads YYNGEE. V was trimmed by 0 bases and J by 9 bases, leaving 16 bases between them. The length of the CDR3 is 16 residues. The CDR3 nucleotides read TGTGCCAGCAGCGTAGTACCTGGGGCGATGGGTTCACCCCTCCACTTT. This translates into CASSVVPGAMGSPLHF.